Shown below are 25 T cell receptor beta chains from a single sample sequenced in a study of long-term antiretroviral therapy in people with HIV (dated by TCRdb to between 2022 and 2023). The immunoSEQ hsTCRB v3.0 assay was used at survey level resolution to sequence the TRB variable region. TCRdb carries this immuneACCESS record with in-frame sequences only. Its versions omit some clonotypes, under half of them owing to an unresolved V gene in the studies checked, with the rest unexplained. In all, the sample holds almost 20,000 clones, and 75% to 90% of those were seen once. About 10% of the sample is in the top ten clones. The sample in question was unsorted PBMCs, obtained 0.2 years after starting antiretroviral therapy. The receptors here all came from a woman aged 40-49 years with HIV.

J is TRBJ1-2 and V is TRBV7-9; possibly TRBD1 for D (6 bases). V lost 6 bases and J lost 4, with 30 bases in between. Germline V gene sequence: CDR1 SEHNR, CDR2 FQNEAQ (reference sequence). The length of the CDR3 is 19 residues. The CDR3 protein is CASSLTTGGPEGPVYGYTF. CDR3 nucleotides: TGTGCCAGCAGTCTTACGACGGGGGGCCCGGAGGGGCCCGTCTATGGCTACACCTTC.

This sequence joins TRBV27 and TRBJ1-5; TRBD1 might be the D (5 bases). CDR1 MNHEY and CDR2 SMNVEV come from the germline V gene (reference sequence). V lost 5 bases, J lost 6 bases, and 14 bases lay in between. The CDR3 has 14 residues. This CDR3 is CASSKGVGAQPQHF. The DNA of the CDR3 is TGTGCCAGCAGTAAAGGGGTCGGAGCTCAGCCCCAGCATTTT.

The chain recombines TRBV19 with TRBJ1-2; 9 nucleotides agree with TRBD1. The germline V gene encodes CDR1 LNHDA and CDR2 SQIVND (reference sequence). V trimming: 6 bases; J trimming: 7 bases; junction bases outside the gene matches: 9. The length of the CDR3 is 14 residues. The CDR3 loop is CASRDPGQGSGYTF. The CDR3, as DNA: TGTGCCAGTAGAGATCCGGGACAGGGCTCTGGCTACACCTTC.

In DNA form, the CDR3 reads TGTGCCAGCAGCCAAAGTGGGGGGGCCCCAGATACGCAGTATTTT. Translating it yields CASSQSGGAPDTQYF. The V and J genes are TRBV4-2 and TRBJ2-3; D may be TRBD2 (7 bases). Per germline, CDR1 LGHNA and CDR2 YNFKEQ. The CDR3 runs 15 residues. Trimming stripped 2 bases from V and 4 bases from J, with 13 bases between.

This clone has more than one count but fewer than ten. The genes are TRBV4-1 and TRBJ2-2; tentatively, D is TRBD1 or TRBD2 (5 bases each). V was pared by 0 bases and J by 5 bases, with 16 bases between. Germline V lookup: CDR1 MGHRA, CDR2 YSYEKL. The CDR3 runs to 17 residues. CDR3 sequence: CASSQDSKGSRTGELFF. CDR3 nucleotides: TGCGCCAGCAGCCAAGATTCGAAGGGGAGTCGGACCGGGGAGCTGTTTTTT.

The chain is built from TRBV5-4 and TRBJ2-2; the D gene is possibly TRBD2 (6 bases). Trimming stripped 6 bases from V and 7 bases from J, with 10 bases between. The CDR3 runs to 12 residues. CDR1 is SGHNT, CDR2 YYREEE, per germline (reference sequence). The CDR3: CASTPGVGELFF. The CDR3, as DNA: TGTGCCAGCACCCCGGGGGTCGGGGAGCTGTTTTTT.

This clone has only one observation. The chain has TRBV9 and TRBJ2-7; TRBD2 aligns across 7 bases. Unmatched junction bases numbered 12, after V lost 4 bases and J lost 5 bases. Germline CDR1 is SGDLS and CDR2 is YYNGEE. The CDR3 is 15 amino acids. The CDR3 bases are TGTGCCAGCAGCCCAGGGCCGGGAGGTTTGGACGAGCAGTACTTC. Protein product: CASSPGPGGLDEQYF.

This clone showed up just a few times. The chain is built from TRBV30 and TRBJ2-3; 8 bases are a match to TRBD2. CDR3 length: 14 amino acids. The germline V gene has CDR1 GTSNPN and CDR2 SVGIG (reference sequence). Losses at the gene ends were 5 bases for V and 1 base for J; bases not matched to a gene: 5. The CDR3 here is CAWDGGAGTDTQYF. In DNA, the CDR3 is TGTGCCTGGGACGGGGGGGCGGGCACAGATACGCAGTATTTT.

The table lists this clone with a few counts. This chain uses TRBV19 with TRBJ2-2, with 15 nucleotides matching TRBD2. V lost 4 bases and J lost 3; bases outside the gene matches: 6. This CDR3 region has 18 residues. Germline assignment: CDR1 LNHDA and CDR2 SQIVND (reference sequence). CDR3 nucleotides: TGTGCCAGTAGTAGGACTAGCGGGAGGGCCCCCGACACCGGGGAGCTGTTTTTT. This gives the protein CASSRTSGRAPDTGELFF.

The chain has TRBV6-1 and TRBJ1-1, with D unclear. This CDR3 contains 10 residues. CDR1 is MNHNS, CDR2 SASEGT, per germline. Between the trimmed V and J ends, which lost 6 bases and 9 bases, there was a span of 8 bases. CDR3 coding DNA: TGTGCCAGCAGGGAGGTTAAAGCTTTCTTT. Encoded protein: CASREVKAFF.

The gene calls are TRBV19 and TRBJ2-2; the match to TRBD2 covers 9 bases. Germline V gene sequence: CDR1 LNHDA, CDR2 SQIVND (reference sequence). V shed 3 bases, J shed 3 bases, and the junction held 5 bases outside the gene matches. CDR3 size: 16 residues. CDR3 sequence reads: CASSIWLAGYTGELFF. The CDR3 DNA is TGTGCCAGTAGTATTTGGCTAGCGGGATACACCGGGGAGCTGTTTTTT.

This clone was seen a handful of times. The V and J genes are TRBV12-5 and TRBJ1-5; 9 bases agree with TRBD1. The CDR3 runs 15 residues. CDR1 and CDR2 from the germline V gene are LGHNT and FRNRAP. V was clipped by 1 base and J by 5 bases; unmatched bases: 3. CDR3 loop: CASGLGTGGYQPQHF. The CDR3 DNA follows: TGTGCTAGTGGTTTGGGAACAGGGGGCTATCAGCCCCAGCATTTT.

The V call is TRBV7-6, the J call TRBJ2-3, with a weak D call TRBD1 (5 bases). The germline V gene encodes CDR1 SGHVS and CDR2 FNYEAQ. With 8 bases removed from V and 0 bases from J, the gap between germline ends came to 12 bases. The CDR3 is made up of 14 amino acids. The CDR3 region is CASRPRASTDTQYF. The CDR3 DNA is TGTGCCAGCCGCCCCAGGGCTAGCACAGATACGCAGTATTTT.

This chain links TRBV4-3 with TRBJ1-1; TRBD1 matches 7 bases. The length of the CDR3 is 13 residues. Per germline, CDR1 LGHNA and CDR2 YSLEER. Unmatched junction bases numbered 7, after V lost 0 bases and J lost 12 bases. CDR3 DNA sequence: TGCGCCAGCAGCCAAGACCGGGACAGCCGATCTTTCTTT. Its protein product is CASSQDRDSRSFF.

V gene TRBV4-2 combines with J gene TRBJ1-1; D is unresolved. Trimming cost V 2 bases and J 12 bases, with 19 bases left between them. CDR1 and CDR2 (germline): LGHNA, YNFKEQ. CDR3 size: 14 residues. The CDR3 is CASSQIETPITSFF. CDR3 sequence (DNA): TGTGCCAGCAGCCAAATTGAGACCCCAATCACTTCTTTCTTT.

Only one count was recorded for this clone. The rearrangement uses TRBV5-4 and TRBJ1-2; D is unresolved. V shed 0 bases and J shed 2 bases, with 5 bases lying between them. CDR1 is SGHNT, CDR2 YYREEE, per germline (reference sequence). This CDR3 contains 13 residues. The CDR3 is CASSLEYNYGYTF. CDR3 bases: TGTGCCAGCAGCTTGGAGTACAACTATGGCTACACCTTC.

In its sample, this clone ranks as medium-sized. This sequence joins TRBV9 and TRBJ1-1; TRBD1 is a possible D gene (5 bases). CDR3 length: 14 residues. The V end was cut by 3 bases, the J end by 6 bases, with 15 bases between. Germline V lookup: CDR1 SGDLS, CDR2 YYNGEE. Written as DNA, the CDR3 is TGTGCCAGCAGCGGAGGGGCAGACAGTGCTGAAGCTTTCTTT. It translates to CASSGGADSAEAFF. The full variable domain, in which reference TRBV9 and TRBJ1-1 provide the parts outside the CDR3, is DSGVTQTPKHLITATGQRVTLRCSPRSGDLSVYWYQQSLDQGLQFLIQYYNGEERAKGNILERFSAQQFPDLHSELNLSSLELGDSALYFCASSGGADSAEAFFGQGTRLTVV.

The CDR3 DNA sequence: TGTGCCAGCAGTCGTGGACGGTTAGGAGGCTACACCTTC. Encoded protein: CASSRGRLGGYTF. The chain couples TRBV6-5 to TRBJ1-2; D unresolved. The CDR3 is 13 amino acids. The ends were cut back, 5 bases at V and 8 bases at J, with 15 bases in the middle. Germline-derived CDR1 and CDR2 are MNHEY and SVGAGI.

The gene calls are TRBV2 and TRBJ1-6; D is uncertain. Germline CDR1 reads SNHLY; CDR2 reads FYNNEI. The CDR3 runs 14 residues. V was trimmed by 7 bases and J by 4 bases, leaving 11 bases between them. The CDR3 coding sequence is TGTGCCAGCATGGATGCGGGTTATAATTCACCCCTCCACTTT. Its translation: CASMDAGYNSPLHF. Based on the CDR3 plus reference TRBV2 and TRBJ1-6, the full variable domain is EPEVTQTPSHQVTQMGQEVILRCVPISNHLYFYWYRQILGQKVEFLVSFYNNEISEKSEIFDDQFSVERPDGSNFTLKIRSTKLEDSAMYFCASMDAGYNSPLHFGNGTRLTVT.

A few counts support this clone. V usage is TRBV7-9 and J usage is TRBJ1-2; 7 positions match TRBD1. Germline V lookup: CDR1 SEHNR, CDR2 FQNEAQ (reference sequence). J gave up 5 bases and V 6 bases, and 6 bases lay outside the gene matches. CDR3 length: 13 amino acids. CDR3 nucleotides: TGTGCCAGCAGTCGACAGGGTAATTATGGCTACACCTTC. It is translated as CASSRQGNYGYTF. Together with reference TRBV7-9 and TRBJ1-2, the CDR3 gives the full variable domain: DTGVSQNPRHKITKRGQNVTFRCDPISEHNRLYWYRQTLGQGPEFLTYFQNEAQLEKSRLLSDRFSAERPKGSFSTLEIQRTEQGDSAMYLCASSRQGNYGYTFGSGTRLTVV.

This sequence joins TRBV9 and TRBJ2-1, with TRBD2 matching over 7 bases. The CDR3 consists of 16 residues. Germline V gene lookup returns CDR1 SGDLS and CDR2 YYNGEE. V shed 0 bases, J shed 0 bases, and the junction held 3 bases outside the gene matches. The CDR3 sequence is CASSVDPSGSYNEQFF. The CDR3 DNA sequence: TGTGCCAGCAGCGTAGACCCTAGCGGCTCCTACAATGAGCAGTTCTTC. Drawing the rest from reference TRBV9 and TRBJ2-1, the complete variable domain is DSGVTQTPKHLITATGQRVTLRCSPRSGDLSVYWYQQSLDQGLQFLIQYYNGEERAKGNILERFSAQQFPDLHSELNLSSLELGDSALYFCASSVDPSGSYNEQFFGPGTRLTVL.

The gene calls are TRBV27 and TRBJ2-1, with D uncertain. CDR1 and CDR2 (germline): MNHEY, SMNVEV (reference sequence). The V end was cut by 10 bases, the J end by 6 bases, with 10 bases between. This CDR3 region has 11 residues. The CDR3: CATNRANEQFF. CDR3 nucleotides: TGTGCCACCAATAGGGCCAATGAGCAGTTCTTC.

V and J are TRBV2 and TRBJ1-2; no clear D. This CDR3 spans 13 amino acids. Trimming took 3 bases from V and 3 from J, leaving 8 bases between them. Germline CDR1 reads SNHLY; CDR2 reads FYNNEI. The CDR3 spells CASSDSVYYGYTF. The CDR3 coding sequence is TGTGCCAGCAGTGACTCAGTATACTATGGCTACACCTTC. Combining the CDR3 with reference TRBV2 and TRBJ1-2 gives the whole variable domain EPEVTQTPSHQVTQMGQEVILRCVPISNHLYFYWYRQILGQKVEFLVSFYNNEISEKSEIFDDQFSVERPDGSNFTLKIRSTKLEDSAMYFCASSDSVYYGYTFGSGTRLTVV.

The gene calls are TRBV30 and TRBJ1-2; 9 nucleotides line up with TRBD1. The CDR3 totals 13 residues. J was trimmed by 4 bases and V by 2 bases; bases with no gene match: 2. Germline V lookup: CDR1 GTSNPN, CDR2 SVGIG (reference sequence). The CDR3 here is CAWSTTGGYGYTF. The CDR3 DNA is TGTGCCTGGAGTACGACAGGGGGCTATGGCTACACCTTC.

V is TRBV6-5 and J is TRBJ1-1; 8 bases are shared with TRBD1. The CDR3 is 14 residues long. The V and J ends lost 8 bases and 5 bases, in that order; junction bases with no gene match: 10. CDR1 and CDR2 (germline): MNHEY, SVGAGI. CDR3 DNA sequence: TGTGCCAGCCACAGGGGGGGGGTGGGTACTGAAGCTTTCTTT. It is translated as CASHRGGVGTEAFF.